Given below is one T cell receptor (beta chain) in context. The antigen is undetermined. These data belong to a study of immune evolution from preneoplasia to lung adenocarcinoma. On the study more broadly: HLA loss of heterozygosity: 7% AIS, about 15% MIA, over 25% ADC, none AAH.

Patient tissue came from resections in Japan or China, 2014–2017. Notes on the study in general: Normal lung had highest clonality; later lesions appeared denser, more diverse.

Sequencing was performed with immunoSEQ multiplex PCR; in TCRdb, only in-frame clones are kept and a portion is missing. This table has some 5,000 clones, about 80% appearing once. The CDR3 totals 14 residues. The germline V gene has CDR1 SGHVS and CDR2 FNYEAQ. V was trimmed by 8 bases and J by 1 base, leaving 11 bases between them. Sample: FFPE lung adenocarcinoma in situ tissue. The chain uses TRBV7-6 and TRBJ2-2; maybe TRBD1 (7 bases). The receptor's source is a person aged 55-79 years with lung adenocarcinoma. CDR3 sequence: CASGRTGNTGELFF. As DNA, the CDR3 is TGTGCCAGCGGGAGGACAGGGAACACCGGGGAGCTGTTTTTT. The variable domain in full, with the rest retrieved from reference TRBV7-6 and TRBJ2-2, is GAGVSQSPRYKVTKRGQDVALRCDPISGHVSLYWYRQALGQGPEFLTYFNYEAQQDKSGLPNDRFSAERPEGSISTLTIQRTEQRDSAMYRCASGRTGNTGELFFGEGSRLTVL.